One sample yielded the 20 T cell receptor beta chains listed below, sequenced in a study of monozygotic twins with inflammatory bowel disease. TCRdb reprocessed the 5' RACE reads, keeping one entry per CDR3 protein, no DNA. The sample holds some 300,000 distinct CDR3 sequences. Sequenced material: blood. The receptors originated from a human donor with ulcerative colitis or Crohn's disease, or a healthy co-twin of an affected twin (not recorded which).

The gene calls are TRBV14 and TRBJ2-1; TCRdb's assignment of TRBD2 cannot be checked, as there is no DNA. From germline, CDR1 is SGHDN and CDR2 FVKESK. CDR3 size: 16 residues. The CDR3 loop is CASSQDVDYPYNEQFF.

The chain's CDR3 is CASSSGGATNEKLFF. The V and J genes are TRBV28 and TRBJ1-4; TCRdb proposes TRBD1, but this gene call is untestable without DNA. CDR1 and CDR2 from the germline V gene are MDHEN and SYDVKM. The CDR3 spans 15 residues. The full variable domain, with the rest looked up from reference TRBV28 and TRBJ1-4, is DVKVTQSSRYLVKRTGEKVFLECVQDMDHENMFWYRQDPGLGLRLIYFSYDVKMKEKGDIPEGYSVSREKKERFSLILESASTNQTSMYLCASSSGGATNEKLFFGSGTQLSVL.

V usage is TRBV5-1 and J usage is TRBJ2-1; the TRBD2 assignment by TCRdb is unverifiable without DNA. The CDR3 spans 16 residues. Germline values: CDR1 SGHRS, CDR2 YFSETQ. The CDR3 here is CASSLIGTRNRNEQFF.

The chain links TRBV29-1 to TRBJ2-7. The CDR3 has 13 amino acids. Germline CDR1 SQVTM, CDR2 ANQGSEA. The CDR3 sequence: CSVNGRHSYEQYF.

CDR3 protein: CSINRHGAGEQFF. The chain carries TRBV29-1 and TRBJ2-1; TCRdb proposes TRBD1, but this gene call is untestable without DNA. Germline CDR1 SQVTM, CDR2 ANQGSEA. There are 13 residues in the CDR3.

This chain links TRBV4-3 with TRBJ2-7; TCRdb designates TRBD1, a call that cannot be tested without DNA. Germline-derived CDR1 and CDR2 are LGHNA and YSLEER. This CDR3 has 14 residues. CDR3 loop: CASSMGQGDYEQYF.

The gene calls are TRBV19 and TRBJ1-5; TCRdb calls TRBD1, which cannot be checked without DNA. Germline V lookup: CDR1 LNHDA, CDR2 SQIVND (reference sequence). The CDR3 is made up of 15 amino acids. The CDR3 spells CASSAGQRLYQPQHF.

The chain combines TRBV7-6 with TRBJ1-3; the TRBD1 assignment by TCRdb is unverifiable without DNA. CDR1 SGHVS and CDR2 FNYEAQ come from the germline V gene. The CDR3 contains 17 residues. This CDR3 reads CASSLAPQAHSGNTIYF.

The chain recombines TRBV7-2 with TRBJ2-5; the D gene TCRdb calls, TRBD2, cannot be checked with no DNA. CDR3 length equals 17 residues. Germline-derived CDR1 and CDR2 are SGHTA and FQGNSA. CDR3 amino acids: CASSLAGTSGVRETQYF.

The rearrangement links TRBV20-1 to TRBJ1-5; absent DNA, TCRdb's TRBD1 call cannot be checked. CDR1 and CDR2 (germline): DFQATT, SNEGSKA (reference sequence). CDR3 size: 14 residues. CDR3 residues: CSASGTGINQPQHF.

V is TRBV19 and J is TRBJ1-5. The CDR3 is 16 residues long. Germline-derived CDR1 and CDR2 are LNHDA and SQIVND (reference sequence). The CDR3: CASTSSSGVDSQPQHF.

This chain connects TRBV28 to TRBJ1-4. The V gene's germline CDR1 is MDHEN and CDR2 SYDVKM. The CDR3 contains 13 residues. The CDR3 protein is CASSLARNEKLFF.

The chain has TRBV20-1 and TRBJ2-2; the D call from TCRdb, TRBD1, cannot be confirmed without DNA. CDR3 length equals 14 residues. Per the germline V gene, CDR1 is DFQATT and CDR2 is SNEGSKA (reference sequence). This CDR3 is CSASWGVNTGELFF.

The gene calls are TRBV20-1 and TRBJ2-5; the TCRdb D gene call, TRBD2, has no DNA to confirm it. Per the germline V gene, CDR1 is DFQATT and CDR2 is SNEGSKA (reference sequence). The CDR3 is 11 amino acids. The CDR3 sequence is CSARRGESQYF.

The genes are TRBV6-4 and TRBJ2-1; the TCRdb call, TRBD2, lacks DNA for checking. Germline CDR1 reads MRHNA; CDR2 reads SNTAGT. There are 16 residues in the CDR3. CDR3 residues: CASSDWASGSYNEQFF.

V usage is TRBV18 and J usage is TRBJ1-4. Germline V gene data show CDR1 as KGHSH and CDR2 as LQKENI. This CDR3 has 13 residues. The CDR3 loop is CASSPDGNEKLFF. The complete variable domain, with remaining parts taken from reference TRBV18 and TRBJ1-4, reads NAGVMQNPRHLVRRRGQEARLRCSPMKGHSHVYWYRQLPEEGLKFMVYLQKENIIDESGMPKERFSAEFPKEGPSILRIQQVVRGDSAAYFCASSPDGNEKLFFGSGTQLSVL.

This chain links TRBV7-9 with TRBJ1-3. The length of the CDR3 is 14 residues. CDR1 and CDR2 from the germline V gene are SEHNR and FQNEAQ (reference sequence). This chain's CDR3 is CASTLESSGNTIYF.

The genes are TRBV7-9 and TRBJ1-4. Looked up from germline, CDR1 is SEHNR and CDR2 is FQNEAQ (reference sequence). The CDR3 consists of 17 residues. CDR3 in amino acids: CASSPNGVAYGREKLFF. The variable domain in full, with the rest retrieved from reference TRBV7-9 and TRBJ1-4, is DTGVSQNPRHKITKRGQNVTFRCDPISEHNRLYWYRQTLGQGPEFLTYFQNEAQLEKSRLLSDRFSAERPKGSFSTLEIQRTEQGDSAMYLCASSPNGVAYGREKLFFGSGTQLSVL.

The chain is built from TRBV15 and TRBJ2-7. The CDR3 sequence is 14 residues long. Germline V gene sequence: CDR1 LNHNV, CDR2 YYDKDF (reference sequence). The chain's CDR3 is CATSRAFGPYEQYF.

V is TRBV4-3 and J is TRBJ2-3; TCRdb indicates TRBD1, and absent DNA this call remains unverified. Germline V gene data show CDR1 as LGHNA and CDR2 as YSLEER. CDR3 length: 14 amino acids. CDR3 residues: CASSQRGSVDTQYF.